The entry below describes one T cell receptor beta chain. The V end was cut by 2 bases, the J end by 0 bases, with 7 bases between. This CDR3 is 15 amino acids long. Germline values: CDR1 LNHDA, CDR2 SQIVND (reference sequence). Reverse transcription of about 0.45 to 1 ug RNA used random hexamers. Via MiXCR, TCRdb re-called the immunoSEQ multiplex PCR reads, giving one row per CDR3 protein. This repertoire shows about 300,000 distinct CDR3 sequences, 92% found once; its top ten account for 0.065%. This entry is derived from a study of CD8 T cells in Susac syndrome. The multiple sclerosis control group comprised treatment-naive patients with stable or active relapsing-remitting disease.

The chain uses TRBV19 and TRBJ2-2; D unresolved. This TCR derives from a human donor with multiple sclerosis. Specimen: CD4+ T cells from PBMCs. CDR3 region: CASSISGANTGELFF. CDR3 nucleotide sequence: TGTGCCAGTAGTATATCGGGCGCGAACACCGGGGAGCTGTTTTTT.